This entry lists 26 T cell receptor beta chains sequenced from one sample in a study of Ad26.COV2.S vaccination and SARS-CoV-2 variants. The method was immunoSEQ multiplex PCR; TCRdb's version includes in-frame clones alone and lacks a portion of them. The table lists over 450,000 clones, about 89% of them singletons. Treatment meaning: about 20 received Ad26.COV2.S at low or high dose, single or two shots; several received placebo; per-sample allocation not given. At day 63 after the first vaccine or placebo injection, samples were drawn. Specimen: peripheral blood, collected in a trial of Ad26.COV2.S vaccine versus placebo. All receptors derive from a person aged 18-60 years who received the Ad26.COV2.S COVID-19 vaccine or a placebo.

This sequence joins TRBV15 and TRBJ1-3, with D possibly TRBD1 on 5 matching bases. The CDR3 is 13 amino acids. V lost 1 base and J 6 bases, leaving 7 bases between the germline ends. Germline V gene data show CDR1 as LNHNV and CDR2 as YYDKDF (reference sequence). The CDR3 reads CATSRVGENTIYF. The CDR3 DNA is TGTGCCACCAGCAGAGTAGGGGAAAACACCATATATTTT.

V is TRBV11-2 and J is TRBJ2-7; the D is unclear. Between the trimmed V and J ends, which lost 7 bases and 0 bases, there was a span of 10 bases. This CDR3 comprises 13 residues. Germline V gives CDR1 SGHAT, CDR2 FQNNGV. Here the CDR3 DNA reads TGTGCCAGCACACCAGAGAACTCCTACGAGCAGTACTTC. Translated, it gives CASTPENSYEQYF.

This clone showed up just once. The chain joins TRBV5-1 to TRBJ2-6, with D possibly matching TRBD2 (5 bases). The CDR3 spans 16 residues. Germline V lookup: CDR1 SGHRS, CDR2 YFSETQ. Trimming removed 5 bases from V and 0 bases from J, with 12 bases in between. CDR3 sequence (DNA): TGCGCCAGCAGTCGTAGCGATTACTCTGGGGCCAACGTCCTGACTTTC. Residues: CASSRSDYSGANVLTF.

As regards this clone: As the CDR3 is not closed by the conserved phenylalanine or tryptophan, this likely results from a read error. The DNA is omitted, as the CDR3 cannot be located on it reliably, and the CDR3 follows TCRdb's listing. This chain joins TRBV6-5 and TRBJ1-4; the D call of TRBD1 is as the table states it, not checked on the DNA. CDR1 and CDR2 (germline): MNHEY, SVGAGI. With termini counted, the CDR3 has 15 amino acids. CDR3 sequence: CASPGQGENEKGGLG.

This clone showed up just once. The DNA for the CDR3 is TGTGCCAGCAGCCGAACGACGAACAGGGTCCCGGGGGTCGGCTACACCTTC. Amino acids: CASSRTTNRVPGVGYTF. The chain joins TRBV28 to TRBJ1-2; D may be TRBD1 (6 bases). The CDR3 sequence is 17 residues long. Germline V gene lookup returns CDR1 MDHEN and CDR2 SYDVKM. Between the trimmed V and J ends, which lost 6 bases and 8 bases, there was a span of 28 bases.

The V gene is TRBV5-4, the J gene TRBJ2-5; 7 bases fit TRBD2. V lost 4 bases to trimming and J lost 1 base; unmatched junction nucleotides: 4. There are 14 residues in the CDR3. Germline CDR1 and CDR2: SGHNT and YYREEE (reference sequence). CDR3 region: CASSPGGLQETQYF. CDR3 in DNA: TGTGCCAGCAGCCCGGGGGGACTCCAAGAGACCCAGTACTTC.

The chain couples TRBV27 to TRBJ2-7; the match to TRBD1 covers 7 bases. The length of the CDR3 is 14 residues. V trimming: 6 bases; J trimming: 6 bases; junction bases outside the gene matches: 11. Germline V gene sequence: CDR1 MNHEY, CDR2 SMNVEV (reference sequence). This CDR3 reads CASRKTGPFAEQYF. CDR3 DNA: TGTGCCAGCAGGAAGACAGGGCCTTTCGCCGAGCAGTACTTC.

The table lists this clone with a count of one. This chain links TRBV3-1 (or the pseudogene TRBV3-2) with TRBJ2-3; TRBD1 aligns across 8 bases. V lost 1 base and J lost 3; bases outside the gene matches: 15. The germline V gene has CDR1 LGHDT and CDR2 YNNKEL (reference sequence). The CDR3 has 19 residues. DNA of the CDR3: TGTGCCAGCAGCCAAGTTAGCGGAACGGGACAGGAGGAAACAGATACGCAGTATTTT. Amino acid sequence: CASSQVSGTGQEETDTQYF.

The rearrangement uses TRBV5-4 and TRBJ2-5; 10 bases are a match to TRBD1. The CDR3 covers 14 residues. Germline lookup yields CDR1 SGHNT and CDR2 YYREEE (reference sequence). V shed 4 bases, J shed 5 bases, and the junction held 5 bases outside the gene matches. The CDR3 DNA sequence: TGTGCCAGCAGCAGACAGGGGGCGGTGGAGACCCAGTACTTC. Its translation is CASSRQGAVETQYF.

The chain employs TRBV3-1 (or the pseudogene TRBV3-2) and TRBJ2-2, with TRBD1 matching over 8 bases. This CDR3 region has 15 residues. The ends lost 4 bases at V and 4 bases at J; junction bases unmatched: 5. Germline V lookup: CDR1 LGHDT, CDR2 YNNKEL (reference sequence). CDR3 region: CASSPTDRGTGELFF. DNA of the CDR3: TGTGCCAGCAGCCCAACTGACAGGGGCACCGGGGAGCTGTTTTTT.

This clone has just a few counts. The chain has TRBV3-1 (or the pseudogene TRBV3-2) and TRBJ2-5; unclear D gene. The V gene lost 4 bases and the J gene lost 5 bases, with 14 bases spanning the gap. Germline CDR1 LGHDT, CDR2 YNNKEL (reference sequence). The CDR3 spans 14 residues. The CDR3 here is CASSRRSAEETQYF. CDR3 nucleotides: TGTGCCAGCAGCCGACGATCAGCCGAGGAGACCCAGTACTTC.

This chain uses TRBV27 with TRBJ2-3, with D possibly matching TRBD1 (6 bases). Trimming removed 5 bases at V and 2 bases at J, with 20 bases between. The CDR3 runs to 17 residues. Looked up from germline, CDR1 is MNHEY and CDR2 is SMNVEV (reference sequence). The CDR3 loop is CASSPGNPWDNTDTQYF. The CDR3 DNA is TGTGCCAGCAGTCCCGGGAACCCATGGGACAACACAGATACGCAGTATTTT.

V usage is TRBV7-3 and J usage is TRBJ2-3; TRBD2 matches at 8 bases. The CDR3 loop spans 14 amino acids. The V gene end was trimmed by 2 bases and the J gene end by 8 bases; junction bases not matched to a gene: 6. In germline, CDR1 is SGHTA, CDR2 FQGTGA. DNA for the CDR3: TGTGCCAGCAGCTTAGAGGGACTAGGCGGTACGCAGTATTTT. Amino acid sequence: CASSLEGLGGTQYF.

The V and J genes are TRBV7-9 and TRBJ2-1, with 12 bases lining up with TRBD2. V lost 2 bases and J lost 16; bases outside the gene matches: 12. In germline, CDR1 is SEHNR, CDR2 FQNEAQ (reference sequence). CDR3 length: 15 residues. The CDR3 region has the DNA TGTGCCAGCAGCTTATATCCTAGCGGGAGGGCCGTATCTTTCTTC. Translating gives CASSLYPSGRAVSFF.

J is TRBJ1-2 and V is TRBV19; D unclear. CDR3 length: 12 residues. Germline V gene data show CDR1 as LNHDA and CDR2 as SQIVND (reference sequence). V lost 7 bases, J lost 2 bases, and 8 bases lay in between. Here the CDR3 DNA reads TGTGCCAGTAAGAGAGGAAACTATGGCTACACCTTC. Translating it yields CASKRGNYGYTF.

The rearrangement joins TRBV9 to TRBJ2-6; D unresolved. Deletions cut 4 bases from V and 0 bases from J, with 5 bases between. The CDR3 contains 14 residues. Germline CDR1 SGDLS, CDR2 YYNGEE. The CDR3 here is CASSPISGANVLTF. The CDR3 nucleotides are TGTGCCAGCAGCCCCATCTCTGGGGCCAACGTCCTGACTTTC.

The chain employs TRBV5-6 and TRBJ2-7; 8 positions match TRBD1. The CDR3 is 16 residues long. V shed 0 bases and J 3 bases; nucleotides not matched to a gene: 8. Per germline, CDR1 SGHDT and CDR2 YYEEEE. CDR3 loop: CASSLAGGRGLYEQYF. In DNA, the CDR3 is TGTGCCAGCAGCTTGGCCGGCGGCAGGGGGCTCTACGAGCAGTACTTC.

The chain uses TRBV27 and TRBJ2-5; D gene uncertain. The CDR3 loop spans 14 amino acids. Germline CDR1 is MNHEY and CDR2 is SMNVEV (reference sequence). With 4 bases removed from V and 2 bases from J, the gap between germline ends came to 11 bases. The CDR3 DNA sequence: TGTGCCAGCAGTTCTCAGAGGCCACAAGAGACCCAGTACTTC. Its translation: CASSSQRPQETQYF.

The gene calls are TRBV30 and TRBJ1-2, with unresolved D. In germline, CDR1 is GTSNPN, CDR2 SVGIG (reference sequence). The CDR3 extends over 11 amino acids. V was pared by 1 base and J by 7 bases, with 7 bases between. This CDR3 reads CAWSDGGGYTF. DNA of the CDR3: TGTGCCTGGAGTGACGGAGGTGGCTACACCTTC.

This clone was detected once. The chain recombines TRBV4-1 with TRBJ1-2, with 9 bases identical to TRBD1. The CDR3 has 14 amino acids. CDR1 and CDR2 (germline): MGHRA, YSYEKL. With 3 bases clipped from V and 5 bases from J, the junction kept 4 bases outside the gene matches. CDR3 nucleotides: TGCGCCAGCAGCCAGATACAGGGGGCGTATGGCTACACCTTC. As protein: CASSQIQGAYGYTF.

The V call is TRBV27, the J call TRBJ2-2; no clear D gene. The CDR3 is 12 amino acids. The ends were cut back, 5 bases at V and 7 bases at J, with 8 bases in the middle. Germline V CDR1 and CDR2: MNHEY, SMNVEV (reference sequence). This CDR3 is CASSPPVGELFF. The DNA for the CDR3 is TGTGCCAGCAGTCCCCCGGTCGGGGAGCTGTTTTTT.

The gene calls are TRBV9 and TRBJ2-4; the D gene is possibly TRBD2 (5 bases). The V and J ends lost 3 bases and 6 bases respectively, with 13 bases between them. This CDR3 region has 14 residues. The germline V gene encodes CDR1 SGDLS and CDR2 YYNGEE. CDR3 amino acids: CASSGARAGNIQYF. CDR3 coding DNA: TGTGCCAGCAGCGGGGCACGGGCGGGAAACATTCAGTACTTC.

The chain uses TRBV10-1 and TRBJ2-3; possibly TRBD1 or TRBD2 for D (5 bases each). V gave up 5 bases and J gave up 0 bases, with 9 bases separating them. The CDR3 has 14 amino acids. Germline assignment: CDR1 WNHNN and CDR2 SYGVQD (reference sequence). The DNA of the CDR3 is TGCGCCAGCAGTCACAGGAGGAGCACAGATACGCAGTATTTT. Translation: CASSHRRSTDTQYF.

The CDR3 DNA follows: TGTGCCAGCAGGGGGGGGACAGGGGACTATGGCTACACCTTC. This encodes CASRGGTGDYGYTF. This rearrangement joins TRBV2 to TRBJ1-2; 10 nucleotides agree with TRBD1. Per the germline V gene, CDR1 is SNHLY and CDR2 is FYNNEI. The CDR3 loop spans 14 amino acids. J gave up 3 bases and V 6 bases, and 4 bases lay outside the gene matches. The full variable domain, rest sourced from reference TRBV2 and TRBJ1-2, is EPEVTQTPSHQVTQMGQEVILRCVPISNHLYFYWYRQILGQKVEFLVSFYNNEISEKSEIFDDQFSVERPDGSNFTLKIRSTKLEDSAMYFCASRGGTGDYGYTFGSGTRLTVV.

In DNA, the CDR3 is TGTGCCATCAGTGAGTCAGGGACTAGCGGGAGGACTCTCCAAGAGACCCAGTACTTC. Protein: CAISESGTSGRTLQETQYF. The chain is built from TRBV10-3 and TRBJ2-5; 15 bases align to TRBD2. J gave up 1 base and V 0 bases, and 6 bases lay outside the gene matches. CDR3 length equals 19 residues. The V gene's germline CDR1 is ENHRY and CDR2 SYGVKD.

This clone occurred once. J is TRBJ1-6 and V is TRBV2; D may be TRBD1 (6 bases). V shed 7 bases and J shed 0 bases, with 10 bases lying between them. Germline loops: CDR1 SNHLY, CDR2 FYNNEI. The CDR3 runs to 15 residues. The CDR3 nucleotides read TGTGCCAGCAATCAGGGGATCTCCTATAATTCACCCCTCCACTTT. Protein product: CASNQGISYNSPLHF.